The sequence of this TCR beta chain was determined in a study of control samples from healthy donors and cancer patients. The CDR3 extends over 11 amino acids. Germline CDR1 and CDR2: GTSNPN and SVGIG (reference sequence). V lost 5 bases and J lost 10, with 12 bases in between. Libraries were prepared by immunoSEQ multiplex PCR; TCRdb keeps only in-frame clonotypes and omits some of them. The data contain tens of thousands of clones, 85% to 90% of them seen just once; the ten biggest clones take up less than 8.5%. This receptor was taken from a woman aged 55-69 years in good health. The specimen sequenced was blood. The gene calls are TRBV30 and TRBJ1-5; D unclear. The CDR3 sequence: CAWGSTVPQHF. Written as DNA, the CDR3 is TGTGCCTGGGGCTCGACTGTTCCCCAGCATTTT.